This T cell receptor beta chain was recovered during a study of control samples from healthy donors and cancer patients. The protocol was immunoSEQ multiplex PCR, while the TCRdb copy is restricted to in-frame clones and leaves out a portion. The sample has fewer than 200,000 clones; about 91% are singletons. The CDR3 length is 15 residues. CDR1 is SGHDN and CDR2 is FVKESK in the germline V gene. The ends were cut back, 0 bases at V and 3 bases at J, with 11 bases in the middle. The chain couples TRBV14 to TRBJ1-1; D not certain. This TCR came from a woman under 40 in good health. The sample comprised blood. The CDR3 DNA follows: TGTGCCAGCAGCCAAGAAGTAGGTTTCGACACTGAAGCTTTCTTT. The encoded protein is CASSQEVGFDTEAFF. The whole variable domain, remainder taken from reference TRBV14 and TRBJ1-1, is EAGVTQFPSHSVIEKGQTVTLRCDPISGHDNLYWYRRVMGKEIKFLLHFVKESKQDESGMPNNRFLAERTGGTYSTLKVQPAELEDSGVYFCASSQEVGFDTEAFFGQGTRLTVV.